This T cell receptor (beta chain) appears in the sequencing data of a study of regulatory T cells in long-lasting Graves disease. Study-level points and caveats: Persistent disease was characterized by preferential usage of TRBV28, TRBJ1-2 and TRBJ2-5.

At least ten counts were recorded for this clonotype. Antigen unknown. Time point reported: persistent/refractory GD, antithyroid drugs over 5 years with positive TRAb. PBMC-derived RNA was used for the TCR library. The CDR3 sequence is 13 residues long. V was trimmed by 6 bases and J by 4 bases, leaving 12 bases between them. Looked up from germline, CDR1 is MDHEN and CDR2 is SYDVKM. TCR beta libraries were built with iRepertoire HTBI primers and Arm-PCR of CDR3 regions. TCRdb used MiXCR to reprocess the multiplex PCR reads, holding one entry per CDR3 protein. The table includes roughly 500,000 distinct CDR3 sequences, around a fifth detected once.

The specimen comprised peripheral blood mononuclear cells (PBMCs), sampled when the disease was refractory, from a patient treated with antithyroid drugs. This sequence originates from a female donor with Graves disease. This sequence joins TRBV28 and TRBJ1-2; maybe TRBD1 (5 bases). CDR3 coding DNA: TGTGCCAGCAGGGGGCCGGCTAGCTATGGCTACACCTTC. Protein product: CASRGPASYGYTF.